These 27 T cell receptor beta chains came from one sample sequenced in a study of T-cell reconstitution after alpha-beta-depleted transplantation in children. Preparing the TCRbeta library involved the use of unique molecular identifiers. MiXCR was run by TCRdb on the PCR reads, yielding one entry per CDR3 protein. The sample lists 200,000 to 250,000 distinct CDR3 sequences; about a tenth were seen once. The starting material was PBMCs, obtained before TCRalphabeta/CD19-depleted stem cell transplant. The receptor source for this set is a child younger than two with acute myeloid leukemia, due to receive a stem cell transplant.

This clonotype was counted ten times or more. The J gene is TRBJ2-1, the V gene TRBV14, with D unresolved. Germline lookup yields CDR1 SGHDN and CDR2 FVKESK. V was clipped by 4 bases and J by 5 bases, with 6 bases between them. This CDR3 is 12 amino acids long. The CDR3 protein is CASSPENNEQFF. The CDR3 nucleotides are TGTGCCAGCAGCCCCGAAAACAATGAGCAGTTCTTC. The complete variable domain, with remaining parts taken from reference TRBV14 and TRBJ2-1, reads EAGVTQFPSHSVIEKGQTVTLRCDPISGHDNLYWYRRVMGKEIKFLLHFVKESKQDESGMPNNRFLAERTGGTYSTLKVQPAELEDSGVYFCASSPENNEQFFGPGTRLTVL.

This clonotype was counted at least ten times. This chain links TRBV6-5 with TRBJ1-3, with a tentative D call TRBD1 (5 bases). Germline values: CDR1 MNHEY, CDR2 SVGAGI. V lost 2 bases and J 0 bases, leaving 8 bases between the germline ends. This CDR3 has 15 residues. The CDR3 nucleotides are TGTGCCAGCAGTTACGCAGGGTTCTCTGGAAACACCATATATTTT. It encodes CASSYAGFSGNTIYF.

The chain joins TRBV29-1 to TRBJ1-1, with D maybe TRBD1 (5 bases). Germline-derived CDR1 and CDR2 are SQVTM and ANQGSEA. This CDR3 spans 13 amino acids. With 6 bases removed from V and 10 bases from J, the gap between germline ends came to 21 bases. The CDR3 nucleotides are TGCAGCGTGAAGGGGTCGGACGACGGAGTAGCTTTCTTT. Translated, it gives CSVKGSDDGVAFF.

The chain joins TRBV11-2 to TRBJ1-1; no firm D call. Deletions cut 1 base from V and 8 bases from J, with 11 bases between. This CDR3 has 13 amino acids. From germline, CDR1 is SGHAT and CDR2 FQNNGV. The CDR3 sequence is CASSLGRTWEAFF. In DNA, the CDR3 is TGTGCCAGCAGCTTAGGACGAACTTGGGAAGCTTTCTTT.

Only a few counts were recorded for this clonotype. V usage is TRBV29-1 and J usage is TRBJ1-1; weak D call: TRBD1 (6 bases). The CDR3 is made up of 15 amino acids. Deletions cut 0 bases from V and 4 bases from J, with 15 bases between. Germline loops: CDR1 SQVTM, CDR2 ANQGSEA. Written as DNA, the CDR3 is TGCAGCGTTGAAGATCGGGAAGGGGGGCTCACTGAAGCTTTCTTT. It translates to CSVEDREGGLTEAFF.

At least ten counts were recorded for this clonotype. The chain is built from TRBV5-1 and TRBJ1-2, with D uncertain. The V end was cut by 4 bases, the J end by 7 bases, with 23 bases between. The CDR3 spans 16 residues. From germline, CDR1 is SGHRS and CDR2 YFSETQ. This CDR3 reads CASSTYPGDLFGGYTF. The CDR3 nucleotides read TGCGCCAGCAGCACCTACCCGGGAGATCTATTCGGTGGCTACACCTTC.

This clonotype occurred many times. The chain employs TRBV4-1 and TRBJ1-5; possible D gene TRBD1, 6 bases. Germline V lookup: CDR1 MGHRA, CDR2 YSYEKL. Trimming removed 2 bases at V and 6 bases at J, with 11 bases between. The CDR3 length is 14 residues. CDR3 nucleotides: TGCGCCAGCAGCCAACTCGGAGGGGGTCAGCCCCAGCATTTT. Amino acids: CASSQLGGGQPQHF.

In its sample, this clonotype was seen many times. The chain is built from TRBV7-8 and TRBJ1-1; unclear D gene. Trimming left V 5 bases short and J 1 base short, with 11 bases between. In germline, CDR1 is SGHVS, CDR2 FQNEAQ. This CDR3 is 14 amino acids long. The CDR3 DNA reads as TGTGCCAGCAGCCCCCGGCAGACGAACACTGAAGCTTTCTTT. Translated, it gives CASSPRQTNTEAFF.

This clonotype was seen a few times. The rearrangement links TRBV29-1 to TRBJ2-1; D tentatively reads TRBD1 or TRBD2 (6 bases each). V was trimmed by 3 bases and J by 6 bases, leaving 24 bases between them. The CDR3 sequence is 17 residues long. Germline lookup yields CDR1 SQVTM and CDR2 ANQGSEA. The chain's CDR3 is CSVEGGPAGFGFNEQFF. As DNA, the CDR3 is TGCAGCGTTGAGGGGGGCCCAGCGGGCTTTGGTTTCAATGAGCAGTTCTTC.

This clonotype has at least ten counts. The chain has TRBV7-6 and TRBJ2-1; weak D call: TRBD2 (6 bases). Trimming removed 5 bases at V and 6 bases at J, with 8 bases between. CDR1 is SGHVS, CDR2 FNYEAQ, per germline. This CDR3 region has 12 residues. Here the CDR3 reads CASSPTSNEQFF. Here the CDR3 DNA reads TGTGCCAGCAGCCCGACTAGCAATGAGCAGTTCTTC.

This chain connects TRBV18 to TRBJ2-2; no firm D call. V was pared by 2 bases and J by 8 bases, with 15 bases between. The germline V gene encodes CDR1 KGHSH and CDR2 LQKENI. This CDR3 has 15 residues. CDR3 in amino acids: CASSPSIPDGGELFF. For the CDR3, the DNA is TGTGCCAGCTCACCATCGATCCCTGACGGGGGGGAGCTGTTTTTT.

This clonotype was detected many times. The chain combines TRBV20-1 with TRBJ1-5; maybe TRBD1 (6 bases). Germline V lookup: CDR1 DFQATT, CDR2 SNEGSKA (reference sequence). This CDR3 has 17 amino acids. Trimming took 6 bases from V and 0 from J, leaving 21 bases between them. The CDR3: CSARGGGQQYSNQPQHF. Written as DNA, the CDR3 is TGCAGTGCCAGGGGAGGCGGACAGCAGTATAGCAATCAGCCCCAGCATTTT.

This clonotype turned up a few times. The chain is built from TRBV7-2 and TRBJ1-1, with D unresolved. The CDR3 spans 16 residues. V was cut by 5 bases and J by 4 bases, with 20 bases left in between. CDR1 SGHTA and CDR2 FQGNSA come from the germline V gene. The DNA of the CDR3 is TGTGCCAGCAGCCGTGGAATGCCGCTCGATGGCACTGAAGCTTTCTTT. It specifies CASSRGMPLDGTEAFF.

The genes are TRBV29-1 and TRBJ1-1; D unresolved. Per the germline V gene, CDR1 is SQVTM and CDR2 is ANQGSEA. Trimming removed 4 bases from V and 0 bases from J, with 9 bases in between. The CDR3 contains 13 residues. The CDR3 here is CSVATVMNTEAFF. The CDR3 bases are TGCAGCGTTGCGACGGTTATGAACACTGAAGCTTTCTTT.

This clonotype came up many times. The rearrangement uses TRBV7-2 and TRBJ2-7, with 12 bases fitting TRBD1. This CDR3 has 19 residues. Germline V CDR1 and CDR2: SGHTA, FQGNSA. V was pared by 4 bases and J by 4 bases, with 17 bases of the junction left unmatched. The CDR3 DNA reads as TGTGCCAGCAGCTATCCAACCGCGGGACAGGGGGCGTCTCGGTACGAGCAGTACTTC. Its translation is CASSYPTAGQGASRYEQYF.

This clonotype was seen ten or more times. The chain combines TRBV7-9 with TRBJ2-7, with 10 bases identical to TRBD2. Germline CDR1 SEHNR, CDR2 FQNEAQ (reference sequence). J gave up 1 base and V 1 base, and 4 bases lay outside the gene matches. This CDR3 has 16 residues. CDR3 sequence reads: CASSLGLAGNSYEQYF. In nucleotides, the CDR3 is TGTGCCAGCAGCTTAGGACTAGCGGGTAATTCCTACGAGCAGTACTTC.

Turning to this clonotype: This clone may be a read error of a much larger clone one base away. The rearrangement uses TRBV7-9 and TRBJ2-2; no definite D call. The CDR3 is made up of 15 amino acids. V was cut by 3 bases and J by 0 bases, with 8 bases left in between. The germline CDR1 and CDR2 sequences are SEHNR and FQNEAQ (reference sequence). This CDR3 reads CASSFYVSNTGELFF. In DNA, the CDR3 is TGTGCCAGCAGCTTTTATGTGTCGAACACCGGGGAGCTGTTTTTT.

This clonotype was seen a handful of times. A much larger clone is a single base away; this may be a read error. The chain links TRBV20-1 to TRBJ2-7; the match to TRBD1 covers 12 bases. The CDR3 totals 15 residues. The germline gives CDR1 DFQATT, CDR2 SNEGSKA (reference sequence). The CDR3 DNA is TGCATCGGGGGCGGGACAGGGGGCCGCTCCTACGAGCAGTACTTC. Its translation: CIGGGTGGRSYEQYF.

There are many counts of this clonotype. The chain joins TRBV20-1 to TRBJ2-3, with a weak D call TRBD2 (6 bases). This CDR3 is built from 13 residues. Per the germline V gene, CDR1 is DFQATT and CDR2 is SNEGSKA (reference sequence). The ends were cut back, 1 base at V and 1 base at J, with 6 bases in the middle. Written as DNA, the CDR3 is TGCAGTGCTAGAGGGGGGGGCACAGATACGCAGTATTTT. This gives the protein CSARGGGTDTQYF.

Worth noting for this clonotype: A much more abundant neighbour one base away suggests this may be a read error. This chain uses TRBV5-8 with TRBJ2-7, with 9 bases matching TRBD1. The CDR3 consists of 14 residues. The V gene's germline CDR1 is SGHTS and CDR2 YDEGEE. Germline trimming cut 6 bases from V and 5 bases from J; bases unmatched to any gene: 9. The CDR3 is CASIIQGAGDEQYF. The CDR3 region has the DNA TGTGCCAGCATCATACAGGGGGCCGGAGACGAGCAGTACTTC. Together with reference TRBV5-8 and TRBJ2-7, the CDR3 gives the full variable domain: EAGVTQSPTHLIKTRGQQATLRCSPISGHTSVYWYQQALGLGLQFLLWYDEGEERNRGNFPPRFSGRQFPNYSSELNVNALELEDSALYLCASIIQGAGDEQYFGPGTRLTVT.

This clonotype was found many times. At one end the junction does not follow the germline gene, possibly because of a read error. The chain recombines TRBV11-3 with TRBJ2-5, with D perhaps given as TRBD1 or TRBD2 (6 bases each). CDR3 length equals 12 residues. CDR1 SGHNT and CDR2 YENEEA come from the germline V gene. CDR3 coding DNA: TGCGCTAATGATAAGGGGGGAGAGACCCAGTACTTC. As protein: CANDKGGETQYF.

This clonotype was counted many times. The chain employs TRBV5-1 and TRBJ2-5, with TRBD2 matching 11 bases. CDR1 and CDR2 (germline): SGHRS, YFSETQ. The ends lost 4 bases at V and 0 bases at J; junction bases unmatched: 14. The CDR3 is 19 residues long. The CDR3 spells CASSLSPWTSGPHQETQYF. The CDR3 coding sequence is TGCGCCAGCAGCCTCTCCCCCTGGACTAGCGGGCCCCACCAAGAGACCCAGTACTTC.

This clonotype has a count of ten or more. The J gene is TRBJ1-1, the V gene TRBV20-1; maybe TRBD1 (5 bases). Between the trimmed V and J ends, which lost 0 bases and 4 bases, there was a span of 12 bases. CDR3 length: 14 amino acids. Germline CDR1 and CDR2: DFQATT and SNEGSKA (reference sequence). CDR3 residues: CSAREGGPGTEAFF. The CDR3 DNA reads TGCAGTGCTAGAGAGGGGGGTCCGGGCACTGAAGCTTTCTTT.

Many counts were recorded for this clonotype. The V call is TRBV20-1, the J call TRBJ2-1; 7 nucleotides align to TRBD2. The length of the CDR3 is 11 residues. Trimming cost V 4 bases and J 9 bases; bases outside gene matches: 3. Per the germline V gene, CDR1 is DFQATT and CDR2 is SNEGSKA (reference sequence). This CDR3 reads CSAKAGSEQFF. CDR3 coding DNA: TGCAGTGCTAAAGCGGGAAGTGAGCAGTTCTTC.

The V call is TRBV11-1, the J call TRBJ2-7; 7 positions agree with TRBD1. The CDR3 length is 15 residues. V trimming: 5 bases; J trimming: 2 bases; junction bases outside the gene matches: 9. Per the germline V gene, CDR1 is SGHAT and CDR2 is FQDESV (reference sequence). CDR3 bases: TGTGCCAGCAGCCTCCGACAGGGAGCACCCTACGAGCAGTACTTC. It codes for CASSLRQGAPYEQYF.

This clonotype was found many times. The V and J genes are TRBV7-2 and TRBJ2-7, with 10 bases lining up with TRBD2. CDR3 length equals 18 residues. Germline V gives CDR1 SGHTA, CDR2 FQGNSA. Germline trimming cut 0 bases from V and 4 bases from J; bases unmatched to any gene: 12. CDR3 in amino acids: CASSLALSGRAGEYEQYF. The CDR3 region has the DNA TGTGCCAGCAGCTTAGCCCTAAGCGGGAGGGCCGGTGAATACGAGCAGTACTTC.

This clonotype showed up many times. The chain carries TRBV5-1 and TRBJ2-6; no clear D gene. CDR1 SGHRS and CDR2 YFSETQ come from the germline V gene. The V end was cut by 1 base, the J end by 1 base, with 6 bases between. This CDR3 has 15 residues. CDR3 residues: CASSLLGSGANVLTF. CDR3 DNA sequence: TGCGCCAGCAGCTTGTTAGGTTCTGGGGCCAACGTCCTGACTTTC.